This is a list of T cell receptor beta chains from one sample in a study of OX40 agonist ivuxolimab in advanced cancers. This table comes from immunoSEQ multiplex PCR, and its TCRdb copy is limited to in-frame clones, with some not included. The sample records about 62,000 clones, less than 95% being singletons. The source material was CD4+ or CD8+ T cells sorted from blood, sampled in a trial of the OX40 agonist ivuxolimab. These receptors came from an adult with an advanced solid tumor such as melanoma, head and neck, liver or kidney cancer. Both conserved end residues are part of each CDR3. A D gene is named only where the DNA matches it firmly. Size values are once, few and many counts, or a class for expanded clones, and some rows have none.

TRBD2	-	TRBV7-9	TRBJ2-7	CASSDGLAGPYEQYF	TGTGCCAGCAGCGACGGACTAGCGGGGCCCTACGAGCAGTACTTC
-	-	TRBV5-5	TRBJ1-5	CASSLAPRATNQPQHF	TGTGCCAGCAGCTTGGCCCCCAGGGCTACCAATCAGCCCCAGCATTTT
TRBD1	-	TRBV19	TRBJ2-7	CATSTGAFEQYF	TGTGCCACCTCGACAGGGGCATTCGAGCAGTACTTC
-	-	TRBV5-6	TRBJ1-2	CASSRRYDGYTF	TGTGCCAGCAGCCGTCGATATGATGGCTACACCTTC
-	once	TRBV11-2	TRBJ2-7	CASSLSSSGPSYEQYF	TGTGCCAGCAGCTTATCCTCGAGCGGGCCCTCCTACGAGCAGTACTTC
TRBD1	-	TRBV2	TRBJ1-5	CASSETQGKAQPQHF	TGTGCCAGCAGTGAAACACAGGGGAAGGCGCAGCCCCAGCATTTT
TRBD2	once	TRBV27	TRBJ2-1	CASSHGTSGRNEQFF	TGTGCCAGCAGTCACGGGACTAGCGGGAGGAATGAGCAGTTCTTC
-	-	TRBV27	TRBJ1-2	CASSLGGGGLGYGYTF	TGTGCCAGCAGTTTAGGGGGTGGGGGACTAGGATATGGCTACACCTTC
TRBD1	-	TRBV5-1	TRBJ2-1	CASSSEDRGAYNEQFF	TGCGCCAGCAGCTCGGAGGACAGGGGTGCCTACAATGAGCAGTTCTTC
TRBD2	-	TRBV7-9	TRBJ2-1	CASSLVVAGYNEQFF	TGTGCCAGCAGCTTAGTGGTAGCGGGTTACAATGAGCAGTTCTTC
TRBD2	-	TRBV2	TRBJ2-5	CASSAPRVAAGEETQYF	TGTGCCAGCAGCGCACCCCGGGTCGCAGCGGGAGAAGAGACCCAGTACTTC
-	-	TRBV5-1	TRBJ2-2	CASSLYGGTGELFF	TGCGCCAGCAGCTTGTATGGCGGCACCGGGGAGCTGTTTTTT
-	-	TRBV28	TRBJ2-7	CASTDSGARISEQYF	TGTGCCAGCACTGATTCCGGGGCCAGGATTAGCGAGCAGTACTTC
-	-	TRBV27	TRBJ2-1	CASSWSDGNEQFF	TGTGCCAGCAGTTGGTCGGATGGAAATGAGCAGTTCTTC
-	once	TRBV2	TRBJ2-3	CASSAGNGDTQYF	TGTGCCAGCAGTGCAGGGAATGGGGATACGCAGTATTTT
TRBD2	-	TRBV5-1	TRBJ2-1	CASSLRGSGAYNEQFF	TGCGCCAGCAGCTTGAGGGGTAGCGGGGCCTACAATGAGCAGTTCTTC
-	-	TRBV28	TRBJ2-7	CASSLGRWGEQYF	TGTGCCAGCAGTTTAGGGCGGTGGGGCGAGCAGTACTTC
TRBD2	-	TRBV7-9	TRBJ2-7	CASSLPKGGRPSEQYF	TGTGCCAGCAGCTTACCTAAGGGCGGGAGGCCATCCGAGCAGTACTTC
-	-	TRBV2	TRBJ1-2	CASSSPDRLRNYGYTF	TGTGCCAGCAGTTCACCAGACCGTCTGAGGAACTATGGCTACACCTTC
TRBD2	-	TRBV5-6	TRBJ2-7	CASSWTSGYEQYF	TGTGCCAGCAGCTGGACTAGCGGCTACGAGCAGTACTTC
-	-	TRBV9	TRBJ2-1	CASSVGNYNEQFF	TGTGCCAGCAGCGTAGGGAATTACAATGAGCAGTTCTTC
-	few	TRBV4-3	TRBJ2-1	CASSQDASASSYNEQFF	TGCGCCAGCAGCCAAGATGCTAGCGCAAGCTCCTACAATGAGCAGTTCTTC
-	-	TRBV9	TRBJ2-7	CASSVAPGTYEQYF	TGTGCCAGCAGCGTAGCCCCTGGAACTTACGAGCAGTACTTC
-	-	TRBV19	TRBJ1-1	CASSIGLLDTEAFF	TGTGCCAGTAGTATAGGTCTGCTGGACACTGAAGCTTTCTTT
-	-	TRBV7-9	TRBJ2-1	CASSNRGQSKADNEQFF	TGTGCCAGCAGCAATCGGGGCCAGAGTAAGGCGGACAATGAGCAGTTCTTC
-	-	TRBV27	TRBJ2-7	CASSPSSYEQYF	TGTGCCAGCAGTCCCTCCTCCTACGAGCAGTACTTC
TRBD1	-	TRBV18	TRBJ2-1	CASSYRTGQGSYNEQFF	TGTGCCAGCTCATACAGGACAGGGCAGGGGTCCTACAATGAGCAGTTCTTC
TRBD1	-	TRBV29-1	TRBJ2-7	CSVAGTGVSSYEQYF	TGCAGCGTTGCCGGGACAGGGGTTAGCTCCTACGAGCAGTACTTC
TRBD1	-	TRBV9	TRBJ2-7	CASSAGTAFYEQYF	TGTGCCAGCAGCGCCGGGACAGCTTTCTACGAGCAGTACTTC
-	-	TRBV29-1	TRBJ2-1	CSVTENEQFF	TGCAGCGTCACAGAAAATGAGCAGTTCTTC
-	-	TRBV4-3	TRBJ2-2	CASSQDPKTGELFF	TGCGCCAGCAGCCAAGATCCGAAGACCGGGGAGCTGTTTTTT
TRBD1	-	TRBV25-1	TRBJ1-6	CASSVDRARGSPLHF	TGTGCCAGCAGCGTAGACAGGGCGCGGGGGTCACCCCTCCACTTT
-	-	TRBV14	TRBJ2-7	CASSQFHGSSYEQYF	TGTGCCAGCAGCCAATTTCACGGAAGCTCCTACGAGCAGTACTTC
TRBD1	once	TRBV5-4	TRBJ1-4	CASSFSFGQGSTNEKLFF	TGTGCCAGCAGCTTCTCTTTTGGACAGGGCTCAACTAATGAAAAACTGTTTTTT
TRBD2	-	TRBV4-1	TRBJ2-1	CASSPSGSSYNEQFF	TGCGCCAGCAGCCCTAGCGGGAGTTCCTACAATGAGCAGTTCTTC
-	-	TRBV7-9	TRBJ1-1	CASSLLSGQNTEAFF	TGTGCCAGCAGCCTCCTCTCTGGACAGAACACTGAAGCTTTCTTT
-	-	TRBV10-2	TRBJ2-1	CASSEETEAHYNEQFF	TGCGCCAGCAGTGAGGAGACAGAGGCCCACTACAATGAGCAGTTCTTC
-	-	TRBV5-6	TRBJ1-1	CASSLGVGSSNTEAFF	TGTGCCAGCAGCTTGGGGGTCGGGTCCTCGAACACTGAAGCTTTCTTT
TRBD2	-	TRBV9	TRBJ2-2	CASSVSSRRENTNTGELFF	TGTGCCAGCAGCGTATCGTCGCGGCGGGAGAATACTAACACCGGGGAGCTGTTTTTT
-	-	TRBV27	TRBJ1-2	CASSFGGTGNYGYTF	TGTGCCAGCAGTTTCGGGGGCACAGGGAACTATGGCTACACCTTC
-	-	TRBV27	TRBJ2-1	CATRQVNEQFF	TGTGCCACCCGACAGGTCAATGAGCAGTTCTTC
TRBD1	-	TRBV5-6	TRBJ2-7	CASSSGQSSYEQYF	TGTGCCAGCAGCTCGGGACAGAGCTCCTACGAGCAGTACTTC
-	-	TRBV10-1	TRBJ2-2	CASSESVAGEKSTGELFF	TGCGCCAGCAGTGAGTCCGTCGCTGGGGAAAAGTCCACCGGGGAGCTGTTTTTT
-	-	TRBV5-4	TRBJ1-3	CASSNNPPGEAGNTIYF	TGTGCCAGCAGCAATAATCCCCCAGGGGAGGCTGGAAACACCATATATTTT
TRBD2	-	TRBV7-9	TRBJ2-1	CAIPGRSGSPYNEQFF	TGTGCCATCCCCGGGCGGAGCGGGAGCCCCTACAATGAGCAGTTCTTC
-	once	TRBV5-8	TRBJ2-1	CASSLVRYENNEQFF	TGTGCCAGCAGCTTGGTGCGGTATGAAAACAATGAGCAGTTCTTC
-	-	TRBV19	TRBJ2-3	CASSYTGEITDTQYF	TGTGCCAGTAGTTATACAGGCGAAATCACAGATACGCAGTATTTT
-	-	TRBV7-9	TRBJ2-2	CASSSSPTGELFF	TGTGCCAGCAGCTCCTCCCCCACCGGGGAGCTGTTTTTT
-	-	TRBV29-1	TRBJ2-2	CSVEVSRGNTGELFF	TGCAGCGTTGAAGTGTCGCGGGGGAACACCGGGGAGCTGTTTTTT
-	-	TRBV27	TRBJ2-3	CASSLPGNTDTQYF	TGTGCCAGCAGTTTACCGGGGAACACAGATACGCAGTATTTT
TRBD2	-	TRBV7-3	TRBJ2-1	CASSQYVAGKDNEQFF	TGTGCCAGCAGTCAGTATGTAGCGGGCAAAGACAATGAGCAGTTCTTC
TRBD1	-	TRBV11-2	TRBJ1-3	CASSWVTGGENTIYF	TGTGCCAGCAGCTGGGTTACAGGGGGCGAAAACACCATATATTTT
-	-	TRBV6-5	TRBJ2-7	CASRASYEQYF	TGTGCCAGCCGGGCCTCCTACGAGCAGTACTTC
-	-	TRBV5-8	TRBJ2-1	CASSLADSYNEQFF	TGTGCCAGCAGCTTGGCCGACAGCTACAATGAGCAGTTCTTC
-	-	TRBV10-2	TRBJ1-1	CASSGAGRGTEAFF	TGCGCCAGCAGTGGTGCAGGGAGAGGCACTGAAGCTTTCTTT